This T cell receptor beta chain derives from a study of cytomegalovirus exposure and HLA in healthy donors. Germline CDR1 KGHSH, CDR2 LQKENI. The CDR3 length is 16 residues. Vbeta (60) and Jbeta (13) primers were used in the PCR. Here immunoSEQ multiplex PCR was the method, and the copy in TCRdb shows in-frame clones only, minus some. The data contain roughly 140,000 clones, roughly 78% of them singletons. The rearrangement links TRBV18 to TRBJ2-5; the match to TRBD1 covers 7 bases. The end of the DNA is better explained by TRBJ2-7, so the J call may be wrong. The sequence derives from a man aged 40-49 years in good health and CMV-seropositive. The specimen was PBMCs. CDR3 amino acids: CASSPRDRVSTYEQYF. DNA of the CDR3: TGTGCCAGCTCACCTCGAGACAGGGTATCAACCTACGAGCAGTACTTC.